Described below is a single TCR beta chain sequence and its context. Its antigen is not known. CDR1 and CDR2 from the germline V gene are MNHEY and SVGEGT. The CDR3 runs 12 residues. V lost 6 bases and J lost 13; bases outside the gene matches: 8. The data were taken from a study of T cells after yellow fever vaccination. Generation of TCR cDNA used 5'RACE template switching (which added a universal primer site and UMIs). One entry per CDR3 protein results from TCRdb running MiXCR on the 5' RACE reads. This table holds around 600,000 distinct CDR3 sequences, roughly an eighth found once. General study points: Most clones from primary vaccination were detected again post-booster (approximately 97% CD4, more than 85% CD8).

V usage is TRBV6-2 or TRBV6-3 and J usage is TRBJ2-1, with 8 bases matching TRBD2. The sequences come from PBMCs, collected on the day of the yellow fever booster vaccination. The clonotype was recovered from a man younger than 40 who received the YFV17D yellow fever vaccine. CDR3 in DNA: TGTGCCAGCAGACCCCCCGGGGGGGCCCAGTTCTTC. It specifies CASRPPGGAQFF.